A single sample is the source of the 21 T cell receptor beta chains below, sequenced in a study of T cells in Graves' hyperthyroidism and ophthalmopathy. It was RNA transcripts that yielded the amplified TCR beta CDR3 regions. First-round RT-PCR targeting the TCR CDR3 was performed with the HTBI primer set. TCRdb reprocessed the multiplex PCR reads with MiXCR, giving one entry per CDR3 protein. The sample holds a few hundred thousand distinct CDR3 sequences, 40% to 55% seen once. The sequenced material came from peripheral blood or thyroid tissue (not recorded which). These receptors originate from a woman aged 18-29 years with Graves' hyperthyroidism.

In the case of this clonotype: A much larger clone differs by one base, so this may be a read error. The rearrangement joins TRBV2 to TRBJ1-5; no firm D call. CDR3 length: 13 amino acids. Germline V CDR1 and CDR2: SNHLY, FYNNEI. The CDR3 loop is CASRENSSQPQHF. As DNA, the CDR3 is TGTGCCAGCAGGGAGAATAGCAGTCAGCCCCAGCATTTT.

The rearrangement joins TRBV15 to TRBJ2-3, with 8 positions matching TRBD2. After removal of 11 bases from V and 4 bases from J, the junction contained 8 bases not matched to a gene. The CDR3 runs to 13 residues. Germline loops: CDR1 LNHNV, CDR2 YYDKDF (reference sequence). CDR3 amino acids: CALRPAGADTQYF. DNA of the CDR3: TGTGCCCTACGGCCAGCGGGGGCAGATACGCAGTATTTT.

The sample holds many counts of this clonotype. This chain uses TRBV6-2 or TRBV6-3 with TRBJ2-2; D remains unclear. This CDR3 has 11 residues. CDR1 MNHEY and CDR2 SVGEGT come from the germline V gene. V lost 5 bases and J lost 3, with 1 base in between. The CDR3 loop is CASSDTGELFF. In DNA form, the CDR3 reads TGTGCCAGCAGTGACACCGGGGAGCTGTTTTTT.

This clonotype appeared a few times. This may stem from a read error, because a much larger clone lies one nucleotide away. The gene calls are TRBV19 and TRBJ1-2, with 8 bases matching TRBD1. Looked up from germline, CDR1 is LNHDA and CDR2 is SQIVND (reference sequence). The CDR3 spans 12 residues. For the CDR3, the DNA is TGTGCCAGTCAGACAGGGGTACTCGGCTGCACCTTC. Translated, it gives CASQTGVLGCTF.

Many counts were recorded for this clonotype. The chain joins TRBV24-1 to TRBJ1-1; D is uncertain. This CDR3 is built from 13 residues. Between the trimmed V and J ends, which lost 3 bases and 8 bases, there was a span of 12 bases. CDR1 and CDR2 from the germline V gene are KGHDR and SFDVKD. CDR3 loop: CATSDTLTGEAFF. CDR3 DNA: TGTGCCACCAGTGATACCTTAACTGGGGAAGCTTTCTTT.

In its sample, this clonotype was seen many times. The V gene is TRBV29-1, the J gene TRBJ2-3; D may be TRBD2 (7 bases). Germline V gene sequence: CDR1 SQVTM, CDR2 ANQGSEA. This CDR3 spans 15 amino acids. V lost 3 bases and J lost 1, with 14 bases in between. The CDR3 sequence is CSVERGGTGTDTQYF. Written as DNA, the CDR3 is TGCAGCGTTGAGAGGGGGGGGACCGGCACAGATACGCAGTATTTT.

A single count supports this clonotype. The junction and the germline gene differ at one end; a read error may be behind it. The chain combines TRBV5-1 with TRBJ1-1; 8 bases line up with TRBD1. The germline CDR1 and CDR2 sequences are SGHRS and YFSETQ. This CDR3 is 15 amino acids long. CDR3 in DNA: TGCACCAGCAGCTTCCAGGGGGCGGGGAACACTGAAGCTTTCTTT. Residues: CTSSFQGAGNTEAFF.

This clonotype was counted a few times. The chain employs TRBV20-1 and TRBJ2-7; 8 bases align to TRBD2. The trim removed 0 bases at V and 5 bases at J, leaving 15 bases unmatched. The CDR3 length is 17 residues. Germline CDR1 and CDR2: DFQATT and SNEGSKA (reference sequence). CDR3 sequence: CSARDSVSGLVSHEQYF. CDR3 coding DNA: TGCAGTGCTAGAGATTCTGTGTCGGGACTAGTAAGCCACGAGCAGTACTTC.

On this clonotype: It may be a read error: a sequence one base away is much more abundant. The V and J genes are TRBV29-1 and TRBJ1-1, with D hard to call. The V gene lost 7 bases and the J gene lost 0 bases, with 6 bases spanning the gap. The CDR3 sequence is 11 residues long. The germline V gene has CDR1 SQVTM and CDR2 ANQGSEA. In nucleotides, the CDR3 is TGCAGCGCGGCTATGAACACTGAAGCTTTCTTT. This encodes CSAAMNTEAFF.

The genes are TRBV5-4 and TRBJ2-6; 7 bases map to TRBD1. The CDR3 has 17 residues. Germline assignment: CDR1 SGHNT and CDR2 YYREEE (reference sequence). V gave up 3 bases and J gave up 0 bases; unmatched junction bases: 6. CDR3 protein: CASSSQGESSGANVLTF. The CDR3 nucleotides read TGTGCCAGCAGCTCGCAGGGGGAGAGCTCTGGGGCCAACGTCCTGACTTTC. The full variable domain, with the rest looked up from reference TRBV5-4 and TRBJ2-6, is ETGVTQSPTHLIKTRGQQVTLRCSSQSGHNTVSWYQQALGQGPQFIFQYYREEENGRGNFPPRFSGLQFPNYSSELNVNALELDDSALYLCASSSQGESSGANVLTFGAGSRLTVL.

This clonotype was seen once. The rearrangement links TRBV2 to TRBJ2-7; tentative D call: TRBD1 (7 bases). Per germline, CDR1 SNHLY and CDR2 FYNNEI. The CDR3 is 14 amino acids. CDR3 sequence: CATSSFGTAYEQYF. In DNA form, the CDR3 reads TGTGCTACTAGCAGCTTCGGGACAGCCTACGAGCAGTACTTC.

J is TRBJ2-7 and V is TRBV7-9, with a possible D match to TRBD1 (6 bases). V dropped 11 bases and J dropped 3 bases, with 23 bases sitting between them. Germline V lookup: CDR1 SEHNR, CDR2 FQNEAQ (reference sequence). CDR3 length: 15 amino acids. The CDR3 is CAGHRDGYTDYEQYF. The CDR3 DNA reads as TGTGCCGGGCACAGGGATGGCTACACAGACTACGAGCAGTACTTC. Full variable domain (missing parts from reference TRBV7-9 and TRBJ2-7): DTGVSQNPRHKITKRGQNVTFRCDPISEHNRLYWYRQTLGQGPEFLTYFQNEAQLEKSRLLSDRFSAERPKGSFSTLEIQRTEQGDSAMYLCAGHRDGYTDYEQYFGPGTRLTVT.

Of note for this clonotype: The final CDR3 position lacks the conserved phenylalanine or tryptophan, pointing to a likely read error. This rearrangement joins TRBV5-4 to TRBJ1-1; 8 bases agree with TRBD1. Germline V gene data show CDR1 as SGHNT and CDR2 as YYREEE (reference sequence). After removal of 1 base from V and 4 bases from J, the junction contained 3 bases not matched to a gene. The CDR3 loop spans 14 amino acids. For the CDR3, the DNA is TGTGCCAGCAGCTTGAGGACAGGGCGCACTGAAGCTTTCCTT. Translation gives CASSLRTGRTEAFL.

J is TRBJ2-7 and V is TRBV7-9; D may be TRBD2 (6 bases). The CDR3 consists of 13 residues. Germline V gene sequence: CDR1 SEHNR, CDR2 FQNEAQ (reference sequence). V shed 5 bases and J shed 8 bases, with 16 bases lying between them. The CDR3: CASSPLPGRQQYF. In nucleotides, the CDR3 is TGTGCCAGCAGCCCTCTCCCGGGGAGGCAGCAGTACTTC.

This clonotype was recorded many times. The chain joins TRBV2 to TRBJ2-6; 8 nucleotides align to TRBD1. This CDR3 contains 20 residues. The V segment lost 0 bases and the J segment 3 bases; nucleotides outside the gene matches: 13. Germline CDR1 reads SNHLY; CDR2 reads FYNNEI. The CDR3 bases are TGTGCCAGCAGTGAAGCGGGCCTCGGACAGGGACTTTTTGGGGCCAACGTCCTGACTTTC. It codes for CASSEAGLGQGLFGANVLTF.

The chain links TRBV6-1 to TRBJ1-1; maybe TRBD1 (5 bases). V lost 2 bases and J lost 6, with 16 bases in between. This CDR3 has 15 residues. Germline values: CDR1 MNHNS, CDR2 SASEGT. CDR3 nucleotide sequence: TGTGCCAGCAGTGAACGCGGGACTTCGGGCCCTGAAGCTTTCTTT. Encoded protein: CASSERGTSGPEAFF.

Many counts were recorded for this clonotype. This chain uses TRBV7-2 with TRBJ1-1, with D unclear. CDR1 and CDR2 (germline): SGHTA, FQGNSA. This CDR3 has 14 residues. Between the trimmed V and J ends, which lost 1 base and 6 bases, there was a span of 12 bases. The CDR3 loop reads CASSLVERAAEAFF. Written as DNA, the CDR3 is TGTGCCAGCAGCTTAGTAGAGAGGGCTGCTGAAGCTTTCTTT.

There are many counts of this clonotype. Here the CDR3 DNA reads TGTGCCAGCAGCGCGGGACACGGCCCCTACGAGCAGTACTTC. Translating it yields CASSAGHGPYEQYF. The chain combines TRBV7-6 with TRBJ2-7, with D perhaps being TRBD1 or TRBD2 (6 bases each). The CDR3 covers 14 residues. The ends were cut back, 5 bases at V and 2 bases at J, with 13 bases in the middle. CDR1 and CDR2 (germline): SGHVS, FNYEAQ.

In this sample, this clonotype turned up many times. The V and J genes are TRBV13 and TRBJ1-6; 8 nucleotides match TRBD1. With V trimmed by 3 bases and J by 9 bases, 4 bases remained unmatched. The CDR3 consists of 14 residues. CDR1 and CDR2 from the germline V gene are PRHDT and FYEKMQ (reference sequence). This CDR3 is CASSLDRVGSPLHF. As DNA, the CDR3 is TGTGCCAGCAGCTTGGACAGGGTCGGTTCACCCCTCCACTTT. Together with reference TRBV13 and TRBJ1-6, the CDR3 gives the full variable domain: AAGVIQSPRHLIKEKRETATLKCYPIPRHDTVYWYQQGPGQDPQFLISFYEKMQSDKGSIPDRFSAQQFSDYHSELNMSSLELGDSALYFCASSLDRVGSPLHFGNGTRLTVT.

This clonotype turned up a few times. The chain's CDR3 is CASSFPRTGTALEAFF. CDR3 sequence (DNA): TGTGCCAGCAGTTTTCCTCGTACCGGGACAGCGCTTGAAGCTTTCTTT. This chain joins TRBV28 and TRBJ1-1; 7 nucleotides agree with TRBD1. CDR3 length: 16 amino acids. After removal of 3 bases from V and 7 bases from J, the junction contained 14 bases not matched to a gene. The germline V gene has CDR1 MDHEN and CDR2 SYDVKM. Together with reference TRBV28 and TRBJ1-1, the CDR3 gives the full variable domain: DVKVTQSSRYLVKRTGEKVFLECVQDMDHENMFWYRQDPGLGLRLIYFSYDVKMKEKGDIPEGYSVSREKKERFSLILESASTNQTSMYLCASSFPRTGTALEAFFGQGTRLTVV.

As for this clonotype: A much larger clone differs by one base, so this may be a read error. The chain carries TRBV19 and TRBJ2-7; D perhaps matches TRBD2 (5 bases). The germline gives CDR1 LNHDA, CDR2 SQIVND (reference sequence). The CDR3 length is 15 residues. The V and J ends lost 5 bases and 3 bases respectively, with 17 bases between them. The CDR3 DNA sequence: TGTGCCAGTAGTCCCAGCACGTTCGGGGTCTACGAGCAGTACTTC. Its protein product is CASSPSTFGVYEQYF.